This T cell receptor (beta chain) was profiled in a study of CD8+CD57+ T cells in acquired aplastic anemia. Study as a whole: Average DNA yield from sorted CD4+ and CD8+ cells was about 2.9 ug. CD4+ cells from healthy donors averaged about 10.8 million reads. Study results and caveats: Patients and healthy controls showed no significant CD8+ Simpson's diversity difference. Found in both controls and patients were 25 to 35 CD8+ CDR3 sequences.

The CDR3 is 14 residues long. The V end lost 4 bases, the J end lost 3 bases, and 12 bases lay between the germline ends. From germline, CDR1 is SNHLY and CDR2 FYNNEI. Many counts were recorded for this clonotype. Its antigen is not known. Genomic DNA, the template, was used for profiling of the TCR beta VDJ and CDR3. TCRdb analysed the reads with MiXCR anew, one entry per CDR3 protein. Of around 400,000 distinct CDR3 sequences detected, 65% to 80% appear once; the ten largest clones hold approximately 3.8%. Specimen: sorted CD4+, CD8+, or CD8+CD57+ T cells (not recorded which) from PBMCs. The V and J genes are TRBV2 and TRBJ1-1, with D possibly matching TRBD1 (6 bases). This clonotype was obtained from a human donor in good health, serving as a control. CDR3 residues: CASSVGGRHTEAFF. DNA for the CDR3: TGTGCCAGCAGTGTGGGGGGCAGGCACACTGAAGCTTTCTTT.